One sample yielded the 8 T cell receptor delta chains listed below, sequenced in a study of gamma-delta T cells after stem cell transplantation. TCRdb reanalyzed the RT-PCR reads using CATT. The sample lists under 4,500 delta-chain clones, 15% to 20% occurring once. Material for sequencing was gamma-delta T cells. Receptors were obtained from a human donor. It is not recorded whose cells these are; they may come from a transplant donor.

About this clone itself: This may arise from a read error, as a much more abundant clone is one base away. This same CDR3 is encoded by further DNA sequences in the sample. The chain uses TRDV2 and TRDJ1; TRDD3 agrees at 11 bases. The germline gives CDR1 GEAIGNYY, CDR2 EKD. CDR3 length: 20 residues. The CDR3 spells CACDSVPLLGDSLTTDKLIF. DNA for the CDR3: TGTGCCTGTGACTCCGTTCCCCTACTGGGGGATAGCTTGACCACCGACAAACTCATCTTT.

This clone was recorded a few times. This clone may be a read error of a much larger clone one base away. This sequence joins TRDV2 and TRDJ1, with 8 bases fitting TRDD3. Trimming cost V 4 bases and J 2 bases; bases outside gene matches: 23. Germline CDR1 GEAIGNYY, CDR2 EKD. The CDR3 consists of 20 residues. Here the CDR3 reads CACESLETTGGIRGTDKLIF. The CDR3 nucleotides are TGTGCCTGTGAATCCCTGGAGACAACTGGGGGCATCCGGGGGACCGATAAACTCATCTTT.

As to this clone: One junction end does not reproduce the germline sequence, and a read error may be involved. This chain joins TRDV2 and TRDJ3; 13 nucleotides match TRDD3. The CDR3 loop spans 20 amino acids. Germline CDR1 reads GEAIGNYY; CDR2 reads EKD. In nucleotides, the CDR3 is TGTGCCTGTGACACCGTACTGGGGGATACGGTTCCCTGTGACACCCGACCGATGTTTTTC. Residues: CACDTVLGDTVPCDTRPMFF.

The gene calls are TRDV2 and TRDJ1; 13 bases agree with TRDD3. V was pared by 3 bases and J by 0 bases, with 12 bases of the junction left unmatched. This CDR3 has 19 residues. In germline, CDR1 is GEAIGNYY, CDR2 EKD. CDR3 sequence reads: CACDPVLGDTSAYTDKLIF. As DNA, the CDR3 is TGTGCCTGTGACCCCGTACTGGGGGATACGAGCGCGTACACCGATAAACTCATCTTT.

About this clone: Other DNA sequences in this sample translate to the same CDR3. The V call is TRDV2, the J call TRDJ1; 10 nucleotides match TRDD3. The CDR3 loop spans 15 amino acids. With 0 bases clipped from V and 2 bases from J, the junction kept 2 bases outside the gene matches. Germline CDR1 GEAIGNYY, CDR2 EKD. The CDR3 protein is CACDTLLGDTDKLIF. The CDR3 DNA reads TGTGCCTGTGACACCCTACTGGGGGATACCGATAAACTCATCTTT.

By sample share, this clone is medium-sized. The V call is TRDV2, the J call TRDJ1; D ambiguous. This CDR3 is built from 15 residues. V lost 1 base and J lost 2, with 13 bases in between. In germline, CDR1 is GEAIGNYY, CDR2 EKD. The CDR3 spells CACDTVGLITDKLIF. CDR3 DNA sequence: TGTGCCTGTGACACGGTAGGACTAATTACCGATAAACTCATCTTT.

This clone was counted between two and nine times. A much larger clone is a single base away; this may be a read error. This sample includes further DNA sequences coding for the same CDR3. The chain couples TRDV2 to TRDJ2; perhaps TRDD1 as D (5 bases). The germline gives CDR1 GEAIGNYY, CDR2 EKD. This CDR3 is built from 16 residues. CDR3: CACDEIPGSLTAQLFF. The CDR3 nucleotides read TGCGCCTGTGATGAAATCCCTGGCTCTTTGACAGCACAACTCTTCTTT.

In this sample, this clone turned up a few times. A much more abundant neighbour one base away suggests this may be a read error. The V and J genes are TRDV2 and TRDJ1; the match to TRDD3 covers 13 bases. The CDR3 contains 17 residues. The V gene's germline CDR1 is GEAIGNYY and CDR2 EKD. This chain's CDR3 is CACDTLLGDTRTNKLIF. The CDR3 bases are TGTGCCTGTGACACCTTACTGGGGGATACGCGCACCAATAAACTCATCTTT.